Presented here are 8 T cell receptor beta chains from one specimen sequenced in a study of beta chain features in type 1 diabetes. General study findings and limits: For Type 1 diabetes patients, all four CD4+ subsets carried TCRB CDR3s that were moderately but significantly shorter.

The authors reverse transcribed all of the isolated RNA, so sequencing captured expressed TCRB transcripts. Clones were read by immunoSEQ multiplex PCR, and TCRdb kept only the in-frame ones, dropping some. The table has about 260,000 clones, roughly 25% seen once. These receptors' targets are unknown. The sequencing input was naive CD4+ T cells from blood. The receptors originated from a woman in her thirties with type 1 diabetes.

There are a few counts of this clone. The chain employs TRBV5-1 and TRBJ2-1; 9 bases map to TRBD2. V gave up 3 bases and J gave up 2 bases; unmatched junction bases: 6. Germline V CDR1 and CDR2: SGHRS, YFSETQ. The CDR3 consists of 16 residues. The CDR3 coding sequence is TGCGCCAGCAGCTACTATAGCGGGGGCACCTACAATGAGCAGTTCTTC. Its translation is CASSYYSGGTYNEQFF. Full variable domain (rest looked up from reference TRBV5-1 and TRBJ2-1): KAGVTQTPRYLIKTRGQQVTLSCSPISGHRSVSWYQQTPGQGLQFLFEYFSETQRNKGNFPGRFSGRQFSNSRSEMNVSTLELGDSALYLCASSYYSGGTYNEQFFGPGTRLTVL.

This clone was observed a few times. V gene TRBV30 combines with J gene TRBJ2-3; D gene uncertain. The CDR3 runs to 14 residues. Germline CDR1 is GTSNPN and CDR2 is SVGIG (reference sequence). V was pared by 1 base and J by 4 bases, with 12 bases between. CDR3 DNA: TGTGCCTGGAGTGGAAATCTAGGATCAGATACGCAGTATTTT. Amino acid sequence: CAWSGNLGSDTQYF.

The V and J genes are TRBV15 and TRBJ1-1; the match to TRBD1 covers 8 bases. V lost 1 base to trimming and J lost 3 bases; unmatched junction nucleotides: 4. Germline V gene sequence: CDR1 LNHNV, CDR2 YYDKDF (reference sequence). CDR3 size: 15 residues. The CDR3 sequence is CATSRGQGRDTEAFF. DNA for the CDR3: TGTGCCACCAGCAGAGGACAGGGGCGGGACACTGAAGCTTTCTTT.

J is TRBJ1-5 and V is TRBV29-1; 7 nucleotides align to TRBD1. V dropped 6 bases and J dropped 3; count of bases not matched to a gene: 8. The CDR3 totals 14 residues. CDR1 is SQVTM, CDR2 ANQGSEA, per germline. The CDR3 here is CSVATGPSNQPQHF. In DNA form, the CDR3 reads TGCAGCGTGGCGACAGGGCCCTCCAATCAGCCCCAGCATTTT.

In its sample, this clone was seen a few times. This chain uses TRBV28 with TRBJ2-7; TRBD1 matches 7 bases. CDR3 size: 13 residues. CDR1 is MDHEN and CDR2 is SYDVKM in the germline V gene. With V trimmed by 5 bases and J by 2 bases, 3 bases remained unmatched. The CDR3 DNA follows: TGTGCCAGCAGTAGGGACAGCCCCTACGAGCAGTACTTC. Translation: CASSRDSPYEQYF.

The rearrangement links TRBV9 to TRBJ2-7, with D possibly TRBD2 on 6 matching bases. Looked up from germline, CDR1 is SGDLS and CDR2 is YYNGEE. The CDR3 spans 14 residues. Trimming removed 1 base from V and 0 bases from J, with 8 bases in between. The CDR3 reads CASSVYGSSYEQYF. In DNA, the CDR3 is TGTGCCAGCAGCGTATACGGGAGCTCCTACGAGCAGTACTTC.

This clone was observed a few times. This chain connects TRBV4-2 to TRBJ1-2; D might be TRBD1 (5 bases). The CDR3 totals 15 residues. V gave up 0 bases and J gave up 5 bases, with 13 bases separating them. Germline V lookup: CDR1 LGHNA, CDR2 YNFKEQ. CDR3 in amino acids: CASSQDIFTGYGYTF. The CDR3 DNA follows: TGTGCCAGCAGCCAAGATATCTTCACAGGATATGGCTACACCTTC.

The chain joins TRBV5-1 to TRBJ2-1; no reliable D call. Deletions cut 4 bases from V and 10 bases from J, with 15 bases between. From germline, CDR1 is SGHRS and CDR2 YFSETQ. The CDR3 has 13 residues. DNA of the CDR3: TGCGCCAGCAGCGTTCAGACTGCCGGCGAGCAGTTCTTC. This encodes CASSVQTAGEQFF.